This TCR beta chain was sequenced in a study of blood T cell repertoires in COVID-19. This CDR3 is built from 15 residues. V lost 2 bases and J 2 bases, leaving 10 bases between the germline ends. Looked up from germline, CDR1 is SGHVS and CDR2 is FNYEAQ. How the authors handled the data: Quantification of nucleated cells was approximated via reference gene primer amplification. This table comes from immunoSEQ multiplex PCR, and its TCRdb copy is limited to in-frame clones, with some not included. The V and J calls and clone size are taken from that table; D and trimming were inferred from the DNA. The sample contains about 330,000 clones, approximately 88% of which appear only once. Enrolled through a virtual design, the participants were between about 18 and 89 years of age and came from about two dozen US areas.

This sequence was found in a man aged 25-40 years who had recovered from COVID-19. Sequencing was performed on PBMCs or T cells enriched from blood (not recorded which). The V call is TRBV7-6, the J call TRBJ1-3; D unresolved. The CDR3 loop is CASSLWSRPGNTIYF. In DNA, the CDR3 is TGTGCCAGCAGCTTATGGTCCAGGCCTGGAAACACCATATATTTT.